This passage covers 8 T cell receptor beta chains from one sample sequenced in a study of blood T cell repertoires in COVID-19. TCRdb's copy holds only in-frame clones and misses some; the assay was immunoSEQ multiplex PCR. Of about 140,000 clones in the sample, 60% to 80% were seen once. Sequencing input: peripheral blood. All receptors come from a woman aged 50 to 60 with active or convalescent COVID-19.

The V and J genes are TRBV7-3 and TRBJ1-6; tentative D call: TRBD1 (5 bases). The V and J ends lost 5 bases and 7 bases respectively, with 15 bases between them. CDR1 is SGHTA, CDR2 FQGTGA, per germline. The CDR3 covers 15 residues. The CDR3 DNA is TGTGCCAGCAGCCCCCTGGGGGGAAGGAATTCACCCCTCCACTTT. It codes for CASSPLGGRNSPLHF.

This clone occurred a few times. The chain couples TRBV7-2 to TRBJ1-1; TRBD1 matches at 9 bases. J gave up 4 bases and V 4 bases, and 10 bases lay outside the gene matches. Germline-derived CDR1 and CDR2 are SGHTA and FQGNSA. The CDR3 runs 16 residues. This chain's CDR3 is CASSSRGGQGGTEAFF. The CDR3, as DNA: TGTGCCAGCAGCTCTAGGGGGGGACAGGGTGGCACTGAAGCTTTCTTT.

This chain links TRBV7-6 with TRBJ1-4; a possible D gene is TRBD1 (5 bases). Germline V CDR1 and CDR2: SGHVS, FNYEAQ. This CDR3 is built from 15 residues. Trimming stripped 5 bases from V and 2 bases from J, with 12 bases between. For the CDR3, the DNA is TGTGCCAGCAGCCGGGGGTGGATGACTAATGAAAAACTGTTTTTT. Translation gives CASSRGWMTNEKLFF. Full variable domain (outside the CDR3, taken from reference TRBV7-6 and TRBJ1-4): GAGVSQSPRYKVTKRGQDVALRCDPISGHVSLYWYRQALGQGPEFLTYFNYEAQQDKSGLPNDRFSAERPEGSISTLTIQRTEQRDSAMYRCASSRGWMTNEKLFFGSGTQLSVL.

The rearrangement uses TRBV4-1 and TRBJ1-1; D call uncertain. V gave up 0 bases and J gave up 1 base, with 12 bases separating them. Germline loops: CDR1 MGHRA, CDR2 YSYEKL. CDR3 length equals 16 residues. The CDR3 DNA reads as TGCGCCAGCAGCCAAGATCGATTTGGCGGGAACACTGAAGCTTTCTTT. This translates into CASSQDRFGGNTEAFF.

The rearrangement links TRBV20-1 to TRBJ1-2, with a tentative D call TRBD1 (6 bases). This CDR3 is built from 11 residues. CDR1 is DFQATT and CDR2 is SNEGSKA in the germline V gene (reference sequence). Trimming pared 0 bases from V and 10 bases from J, leaving 9 bases between. CDR3 DNA sequence: TGCAGTGCTAGAGATGAGGGGGACTACACCTTC. Translating it yields CSARDEGDYTF.

The V and J genes are TRBV4-3 and TRBJ2-7; the match to TRBD2 covers 8 bases. The junction had 12 bases not matched to a gene; V was cut back by 6 bases and J by 5 bases. The CDR3 runs to 15 residues. CDR1 is LGHNA, CDR2 YSLEER, per germline. CDR3 coding DNA: TGCGCCAGCAGGACGTTTGGACTAGCTAGCGACGAGCAGTACTTC. It specifies CASRTFGLASDEQYF.

This sequence joins TRBV7-9 and TRBJ1-2; D unresolved. CDR3 length equals 15 residues. The V gene lost 2 bases and the J gene lost 2 bases, with 12 bases spanning the gap. Germline CDR1 SEHNR, CDR2 FQNEAQ (reference sequence). The CDR3 DNA sequence: TGTGCCAGCAGCTTATCCGGAGAGGTGAACTATGGCTACACCTTC. Its protein product is CASSLSGEVNYGYTF.

V is TRBV28 and J is TRBJ2-7, with 10 positions matching TRBD1. J was trimmed by 3 bases and V by 5 bases; bases with no gene match: 10. This CDR3 has 16 amino acids. The germline CDR1 and CDR2 sequences are MDHEN and SYDVKM. The CDR3 region has the DNA TGTGCCAGCAGTACATCTCGGGACAGGGGAAGCTACGAGCAGTACTTC. It translates to CASSTSRDRGSYEQYF.